This T cell receptor (beta chain) was identified during a study of T cell responses to AZD1222 COVID-19 vaccine. General study results and limits: Two AZD1222 administrations were followed by greater Spike-specific TCR breadth and depth. In the spike-specific TCR repertoire, nearly half reportedly target unmutated variant regions.

As concerns this clone: What it binds is not known.

Assay used: immunoSEQ multiplex PCR; TCRdb lists only in-frame clones, some missing. The profile covers more than 150,000 clones, with about nine tenths appearing a single time and roughly 6.5% taken by the ten largest. This sequence was found in an adult in good health. The starting material was peripheral blood, obtained on day 0 of AZD1222 vaccination.

CDR3 amino acids: CASSVVSGSLNEQFF. In DNA form, the CDR3 reads TGTGCCAGCAGCGTAGTGAGCGGGAGTCTCAATGAGCAGTTCTTC. This chain uses TRBV9 with TRBJ2-1, with TRBD2 matching 8 bases. Trimming took 0 bases from V and 6 from J; bases not matched to a gene: 5. This CDR3 spans 15 amino acids. Per the germline V gene, CDR1 is SGDLS and CDR2 is YYNGEE.